This T cell receptor beta chain was sequenced for a study of blood T cell repertoires in COVID-19. The trim removed 3 bases at V and 2 bases at J, leaving 6 bases unmatched. Germline CDR1 SGHTA, CDR2 FQGNSA. This CDR3 comprises 16 residues. Original methodology: Using reference gene primer amplification, nucleated cell counts were estimated. Generated by immunoSEQ multiplex PCR, the TCRdb table keeps only in-frame clones and is missing some. The V and J calls and clone size come from that table; D and trimming were worked out from the DNA. The data contain roughly 150,000 clones, approximately 90% of them singletons.

The sequenced material came from PBMCs or T cells enriched from blood (not recorded which). This sequence joins TRBV7-2 and TRBJ2-5; 10 bases match TRBD2. The origin of this receptor is a man aged 45 to 65 who had recovered from COVID-19. Written as DNA, the CDR3 is TGTGCCAGCAGCTTTAGGGCTAGCGGGGGACAAGAGACCCAGTACTTC. This encodes CASSFRASGGQETQYF.